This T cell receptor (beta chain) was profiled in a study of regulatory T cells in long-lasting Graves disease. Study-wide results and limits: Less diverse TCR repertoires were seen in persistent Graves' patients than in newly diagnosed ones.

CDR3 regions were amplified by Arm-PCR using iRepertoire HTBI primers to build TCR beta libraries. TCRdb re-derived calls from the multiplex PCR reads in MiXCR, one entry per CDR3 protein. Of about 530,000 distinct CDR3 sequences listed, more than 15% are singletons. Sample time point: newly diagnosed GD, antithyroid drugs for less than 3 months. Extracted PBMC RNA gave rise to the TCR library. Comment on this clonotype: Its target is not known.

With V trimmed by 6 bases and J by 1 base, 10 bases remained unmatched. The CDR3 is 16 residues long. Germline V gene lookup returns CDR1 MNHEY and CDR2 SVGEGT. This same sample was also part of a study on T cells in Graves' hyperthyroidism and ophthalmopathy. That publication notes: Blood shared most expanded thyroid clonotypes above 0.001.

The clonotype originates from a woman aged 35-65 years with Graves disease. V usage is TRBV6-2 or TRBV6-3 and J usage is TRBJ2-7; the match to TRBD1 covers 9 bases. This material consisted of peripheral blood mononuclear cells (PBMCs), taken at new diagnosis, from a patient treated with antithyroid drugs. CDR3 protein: CASRYLPGQGSYEQYF. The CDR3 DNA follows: TGTGCCAGCAGATACCTGCCGGGACAGGGTTCCTACGAGCAGTACTTC.